Included here is one TCR beta chain sequence, with context. Here immunoSEQ multiplex PCR was the method, and the copy in TCRdb shows in-frame clones only, minus some. In the table there are 350,000 to 450,000 clones, approximately 93% of which are singletons. These data belong to a study of blood T cell repertoires in COVID-19. V dropped 1 base and J dropped 6; count of bases not matched to a gene: 6. CDR3 length: 16 amino acids. CDR1 and CDR2 (germline): SGHNT, YYREEE (reference sequence). This chain uses TRBV5-4 with TRBJ1-4; 10 bases map to TRBD1. This TCR was recovered from a woman aged 40 to 50 who had been exposed to COVID-19. The specimen was PBMCs or T cells enriched from blood (not recorded which). CDR3 in amino acids: CASSLRTGGDYEKLFF. For the CDR3, the DNA is TGTGCCAGCAGCTTGAGGACAGGGGGTGATTATGAAAAACTGTTTTTT.